This T cell receptor (beta chain) is from a study of shared clonotypes between healthy human individuals (dated by TCRdb to 2018 to 2020). Concerning the study at large: A few men and a couple of women, aged 18 to 49 years, made up the cohort. For each donor, CD4 naive and CD4 memory were each run on three plates, CD8 naive on two plates, and CD8 memory on one plate. To increase sequencing depth and limit assay-specific biases, different laboratories used diverse techniques to prepare libraries and sequence TCR repertoires. To estimate repertoire size and how much clonotype sharing occurs between individuals, the study deeply sequenced the blood TCR repertoires of about five healthy adults. Leukapheresis yielded between about 0.94 and 8.9 billion PBMCs per donor. Study-level results and caveats: Based on pairwise subsampling, the degree of clonotype sharing among donors was expected to be affected by sequencing depth. Only blood was sampled, and tissue TCR repertoires likely differ from those in blood. Because the study included a small number of donors, the genetic and exposure-history diversity represented was limited. Naive subsets generally had larger estimated clonotype richness than memory subsets. Clonotypes shared by all four sorted-subset donors showed higher generation probabilities than non-shared clonotypes. Even with the large sequencing depth, rarefaction of the sorted-subset datasets indicated that sequencing was incomplete. When several donors were compared, the shared fraction of clonotypes was about 5% for naive CD4, 3.5% to 4% for naive CD8, more than 2% for memory CD4, and under 0.5% for memory CD8.

A word on this clone: Its antigen specificity is not known. No base-level quality is on record; no much larger clone is a single base apart.

Using the deep immunoSEQ assay, TCR CDR3 regions were amplified from genomic DNA by multiplex PCR. Genomic DNA extracted from each cell subset was distributed evenly over all wells of several immunoSEQ 96-well plates, and each plate served as one replicate. For sorted subsets, around 200 ng genomic DNA, equal to 30,000 to 35,000 T cell genomes, was loaded into each replicate PCR. The purified libraries were quantified using a Qubit 3.0 fluorometer, sized with a Bioanalyzer 2100, and then quantified again using the KAPA Library Quantification kit. Every immunoSEQ 96-well plate was sequenced on a separate single-read 150-cycle Illumina NextSeq 550 flow cell. The original methods were these. The immunoSEQ output contained only junctional sequences without quality scores, so filtering could not match that applied to full-length reads. To assign V/J genes and CDR3, sequences were annotated against IMGT germline references using PyIR, a Python wrapper for IgBLAST v1.9. Reads were removed for weak V/J assignments (E-value above 1e-6), missing CDR3, stop codons, out-of-frame junctions, or ambiguous translated residues. V3J clonotypes were defined as sequences sharing the same inferred V gene, J gene, and CDR3 amino acid sequence. To compute the percentage overlap between repertoires, the number of shared unique clonotypes was divided by the size of the smaller repertoire. Three approaches were used to assess repertoire richness: RTK rarefaction, the Chao1 estimator, and Recon v2.1 estimates of unobserved clonotypes. Generation probabilities were computed with OLGA for all TCRbeta clonotypes obtained by the gDNA method from several donors. The source is immuneACCESS, and TCRdb retained only in-frame sequences with V and J called. Part of the clones is not carried over; for the studies checked, unresolved V genes explain less than half of this, and the remainder is unexplained. The V and J calls and clone size come from that table; D and trimming were worked out from the DNA. A total of roughly 2.6 million clones appear in this sample, about 92% of them only once. The ten largest clones represent about 0.13% of the sample.

The donors were healthy, HIV-negative adults who had no recently reported acute infections or vaccinations. Every donor was a Caucasian adult residing in Nashville, Tennessee, USA. CD4+ T cells were enriched by magnetic negative selection, after which naive cells were positively selected on CD45RA and the negative fraction was taken as the memory subset. Blood was collected by leukapheresis, and PBMCs were isolated by Ficoll-Histopaque density gradient centrifugation and then cryopreserved in liquid nitrogen vapor phase. Analytical flow cytometry was used to check the purity and quantity of every magnetically sorted T cell population. From each sorted fraction, genomic DNA was isolated and quantified by UV absorbance on a Nanodrop 2000c. For this chain, trimming is 3 bases at the V end and 4 bases at the J end, and the number of junction bases without a gene match is 10. The CDR3 measures 18 amino acids from cysteine to phenylalanine. Only the CDR3 portion is preserved as DNA: 54 bases, with reading frame beginning at the first base. The germline V gene yields KGHSH for CDR1 and LQKENI for CDR2.

Sequences were obtained from naive CD4+ T cells sorted from blood. Sample cell subset or site, as interpreted from the label and publication: CD45RA+ positively selected. The TCR was taken from a man younger than 35 in good health. The rearrangement combines TRBV18 with TRBJ2-3, and 13 bases in between align with TRBD2. CDR3 loop: CASSPSETSGRKADTQYF. At the DNA level, the sequence is TGTGCCAGCTCACCCAGTGAGACTAGCGGGAGGAAGGCAGATACGCAGTATTTT.